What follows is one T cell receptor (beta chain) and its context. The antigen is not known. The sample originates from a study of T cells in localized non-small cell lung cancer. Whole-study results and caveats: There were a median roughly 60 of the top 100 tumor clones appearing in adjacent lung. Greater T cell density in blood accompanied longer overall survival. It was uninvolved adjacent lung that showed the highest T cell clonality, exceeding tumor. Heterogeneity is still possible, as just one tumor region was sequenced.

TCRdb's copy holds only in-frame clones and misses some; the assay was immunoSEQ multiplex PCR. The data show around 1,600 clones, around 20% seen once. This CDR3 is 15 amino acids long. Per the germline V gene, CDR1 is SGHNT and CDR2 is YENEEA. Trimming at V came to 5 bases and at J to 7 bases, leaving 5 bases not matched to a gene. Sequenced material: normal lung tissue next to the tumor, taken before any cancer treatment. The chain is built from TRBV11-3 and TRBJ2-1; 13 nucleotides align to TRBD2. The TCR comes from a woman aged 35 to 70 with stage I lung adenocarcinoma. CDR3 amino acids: CASSELAGGLNEQFF. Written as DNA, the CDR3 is TGTGCCAGCAGCGAACTAGCGGGGGGGCTTAATGAGCAGTTCTTC.